This T cell receptor beta chain came from a study of CD8 T cells in Susac syndrome. Study summary: Sequenced Susac syndrome patients included 5 or 6 with clinically active disease and roughly 8 in remission. Broader study findings: In total CD8+ repertoires, some 15 Susac-specific public clones were found, and in CD8+ TEMRA repertoires, about five were found.

Peripheral blood CD8+ and CD4+ T cells were profiled by TCR beta sequencing. This clonotype was picked up one time. The antigen is undetermined. Random hexamers were used to reverse transcribe 0.5 to 1 ug of RNA. Across 54 Vbeta and 13 Jbeta, TCR beta CDR3 was amplified with immunoSEQ multiplex PCR. Each CDR3 protein is one row after TCRdb ran MiXCR on the immunoSEQ multiplex PCR reads. The data contain roughly 100,000 distinct CDR3 sequences, approximately 93% of them singletons. The CDR3 has 14 amino acids. From germline, CDR1 is DFQATT and CDR2 SNEGSKA (reference sequence). V lost 6 bases and J lost 4, with 18 bases in between.

The clonotype was recovered from a human donor with Susac syndrome. This chain links TRBV20-1 with TRBJ2-5; tentative D call: TRBD1 (5 bases). The sequenced sample was CD8+ T cells from PBMCs. The CDR3 coding sequence is TGCAGTGCCCTTAGGGAAAGGGGTGGAGAGACCCAGTACTTC. Encoded protein: CSALRERGGETQYF.